The source of this T cell receptor (beta chain) is a study of OX40 agonist ivuxolimab in advanced cancers. Background for the entire study: Ivuxolimab was an agonistic, fully human IgG2 monoclonal antibody directed against OX40 (CD134), a costimulatory receptor. Intravenous ivuxolimab was administered to patients every 2 weeks at six dose levels: 0.01, 0.1, 0.3, 1.5, 3 and 10 mg/kg. The paper reports the monotherapy dose-escalation portion (N = 52 patients) of the phase I ivuxolimab trial. Of the approximately 54 dose-escalation patients, hepatocellular carcinoma was present in about 20, melanoma in some 15, renal cell carcinoma in 9 and head and neck cancer in 9. In the dose-escalation cohort, 82.7% of patients were male, and the mean age was approximately 64 years, with a range of about 20 to 90. Peripheral TCRbeta sequencing aimed to test whether ivuxolimab altered TCR sequence diversity and caused clonal T-cell expansion. Three dose-escalation patients achieved partial responses, one with hepatocellular carcinoma and two with cutaneous melanoma. Prior anti-PD-1, anti-PD-L1 or anti-CTLA-4 therapy was permitted, and checkpoint inhibitors had been received by under 50% of dose-escalation patients. Broader findings and caveats from the paper: Low levels of normalized T-cell clonal expansion were also seen in some patients who did not respond. After ivuxolimab, expanded clones were on average more numerous among CD8+ T cells than among CD4+ T cells. The antigen specificity of the clonally expanded peripheral T cells was not determined. In partial responders in the 0.1-3.0 mg/kg groups, normalized peripheral clonal expansion was found to be among the lowest, especially among CD8+ T cells. Clonal expansion of both CD4+ and CD8+ blood T cells was observed from baseline to week 6 at doses 0.1 to 3.0 mg/kg.

Reading from cysteine to phenylalanine, the CDR3 counts 13 amino acids. Only the CDR3 DNA is retained, 39 bases long and in frame from the first base. V is cut back by 8 bases and J by 3 bases, with 4 bases in the junction unmatched. CDR1 MDHEN and CDR2 SYDVKM were looked up in the germline V gene. Genomic DNA was isolated from the sorted cells so that the TCRbeta CDR3 region could be sequenced. TCRbeta CDR3 regions were sequenced using the immunoSEQ Assay. This is the immuneACCESS table as TCRdb keeps it, with only in-frame sequences that have V and J called. A part of the clones is gone; compared with another copy, unresolved V genes explain less than half, and the rest is unexplained. Across this sample there are 40,000 to 60,000 clones, with almost 90% seen only once. Around 3.3% of the sample is in the top ten clones. As to this clone: It has no known antigen specificity. No much larger clonotype is one base removed from it; base qualities were not supplied.

Patients with a history of autoimmune disease or receiving systemic immunosuppression were excluded from the trial. In every dose cohort, peripheral blood was drawn for TCR sequencing at baseline, cycle 4 day 1, and cycle 7 day 1. The samples were taken from a phase I, first-in-human, multicenter, open-label dose-escalation trial of ivuxolimab. Adults with locally advanced or metastatic melanoma, renal cell, hepatocellular, or head and neck squamous cell carcinoma were enrolled in the trial. Before TCR sequencing, CD4+ T cells and CD8+ T cells were sorted from peripheral blood as separate populations.

The origin of this receptor is an adult with an advanced solid tumor such as melanoma, head and neck, liver or kidney cancer. The sequencing used CD4+ or CD8+ T cells sorted from blood, collected in a trial of the OX40 agonist ivuxolimab. The rearranged chain carries TRBV28 and TRBJ2-1; TRBD1 agrees with 7 junctional bases. The CDR3 sequence is CASGDSYYNEQFF. Read as DNA, the sequence is TGTGCCAGCGGGGACAGTTACTACAATGAGCAGTTCTTC.